This is a list of T cell receptor beta chains from one sample in a study of beta chain features in type 1 diabetes. Produced via immunoSEQ multiplex PCR; TCRdb's table is partial and in-frame only. Among 330,000 or so clones listed, around 20% were seen once. Sequenced material: naive CD4+ T cells from blood. These receptors came from a woman aged 18 to 35 in good health. CDR3s include the opening cysteine and the closing phenylalanine or tryptophan. D genes are given only for firm matches. Size is omitted from some rows. Given values are once, few, many or a class for expanded clones.

d_call | j_call | clone_size | v_call | cdr3_aa | cdr3_nt
- | TRBJ2-1 | - | TRBV5-1 | CASSTTISYNEQFF | TGCGCCAGCAGCACGACTATCTCCTACAATGAGCAGTTCTTC
- | TRBJ2-5 | few | TRBV7-8 | CASSSRLGQETQYF | TGTGCCAGCAGCTCCCGACTTGGTCAAGAGACCCAGTACTTC
- | TRBJ1-2 | - | TRBV7-9 | CASSPGQGRDGYTF | TGTGCCAGCAGCCCAGGACAAGGGAGGGATGGCTACACCTTC
TRBD1 | TRBJ2-7 | few | TRBV4-2 | CASSHGLRDRADEQYF | TGTGCCAGCAGCCATGGTCTCCGGGACAGGGCGGATGAGCAGTACTTC
- | TRBJ1-1 | - | TRBV30 | CAWCRAGPTEAFF | TGTGCCTGGTGTAGAGCAGGGCCCACTGAAGCTTTCTTT
TRBD1 | TRBJ1-2 | few | TRBV6-1 | CASTLRPGQNYGYTF | TGTGCCAGCACCTTAAGACCGGGACAGAACTATGGCTACACCTTC
TRBD2 | TRBJ2-3 | - | TRBV30 | CAFSGGGGADTQYF | TGTGCCTTCAGCGGGGGAGGAGGGGCAGATACGCAGTATTTT
- | TRBJ1-1 | few | TRBV29-1 | CSVAGGQGTLTEAFF | TGCAGCGTTGCGGGGGGCCAAGGGACCTTAACTGAAGCTTTCTTT
TRBD2 | TRBJ2-3 | few | TRBV30 | CAWGGASGGPGIDTQYF | TGTGCCTGGGGAGGGGCTAGCGGGGGACCAGGGATAGATACGCAGTATTTT
TRBD1 | TRBJ2-5 | - | TRBV7-3 | CASSLGTGPGETQYF | TGTGCCAGCAGCTTAGGGACAGGGCCGGGAGAGACCCAGTACTTC
- | TRBJ1-2 | - | TRBV6-1 | CASSEQGRYGYTF | TGTGCCAGCAGTGAGCAGGGAAGGTATGGCTACACCTTC
TRBD1 | TRBJ2-2 | few | TRBV4-3 | CASSQTGVISTGELFF | TGCGCCAGCAGCCAGACAGGGGTGATAAGCACCGGGGAGCTGTTTTTT
TRBD1 | TRBJ2-4 | - | TRBV4-1 | CASSQGPQGSAKNIQYF | TGCGCCAGCAGCCAAGGTCCACAGGGGTCGGCCAAAAACATTCAGTACTTC
TRBD2 | TRBJ2-1 | few | TRBV11-2 | CASSLDSGTSFNEQFF | TGTGCCAGCAGCTTAGATAGCGGGACCTCCTTTAATGAGCAGTTCTTC
TRBD1 | TRBJ1-1 | - | TRBV5-4 | CASSPQTGVGEAFF | TGTGCCAGCAGCCCCCAGACAGGGGTTGGTGAAGCTTTCTTT
- | TRBJ2-5 | - | TRBV7-2 | CASRSQETQYF | TGTGCCAGCAGGAGTCAAGAGACCCAGTACTTC
TRBD1 | TRBJ2-3 | - | TRBV18 | CASSPWDRGADTQYF | TGTGCCAGCTCGCCGTGGGACAGGGGCGCAGATACGCAGTATTTT
TRBD1 | TRBJ2-3 | few | TRBV5-5 | CASSLDRGLDTQYF | TGTGCCAGCAGCTTGGACAGGGGGCTCGATACGCAGTATTTT
TRBD1 | TRBJ2-2 | few | TRBV19 | CAVNSGTGHTGELFF | TGTGCCGTCAACTCCGGGACAGGGCACACCGGGGAGCTGTTTTTT
TRBD1 | TRBJ2-7 | - | TRBV7-2 | CASSLAWTGPEQYF | TGTGCCAGCAGCTTAGCTTGGACAGGGCCCGAGCAGTACTTC
TRBD2 | TRBJ2-6 | - | TRBV19 | CASSPLAGGPRGANVLTF | TGTGCCAGTAGTCCTCTAGCGGGAGGTCCCAGGGGGGCCAACGTCCTGACTTTC
- | TRBJ1-1 | few | TRBV28 | CASSLPTGHTEAFF | TGTGCCAGCAGTTTACCCACAGGGCACACTGAAGCTTTCTTT
TRBD1 | TRBJ1-2 | - | TRBV4-3 | CASSQDEGAYGYTF | TGCGCCAGCAGCCAAGATGAGGGGGCCTATGGCTACACCTTC
- | TRBJ2-2 | - | TRBV30 | CAFRGRGYSPGELFF | TGTGCCTTTAGGGGCAGGGGTTACAGTCCCGGGGAGCTGTTTTTT
TRBD1 | TRBJ1-2 | few | TRBV29-1 | CSVTTGVYGYTF | TGCAGCGTTACGACAGGGGTCTATGGCTACACCTTC
TRBD1 | TRBJ1-2 | few | TRBV29-1 | CSALDRTGYGYTF | TGCAGCGCCTTGGATAGGACAGGGTATGGCTACACCTTC
- | TRBJ1-1 | - | TRBV5-4 | CASSLGGKMNTEAFF | TGTGCCAGCAGCTTGGGAGGGAAGATGAACACTGAAGCTTTCTTT
TRBD1 | TRBJ2-7 | few | TRBV30 | CAWSARDSSYEQYF | TGTGCCTGGAGTGCAAGGGACAGCTCCTACGAGCAGTACTTC
- | TRBJ2-7 | - | TRBV11-3 | CASSLDNGSPTRQYF | TGTGCCAGCAGCTTAGACAATGGTTCCCCTACGAGGCAGTACTTC
TRBD1 | TRBJ2-5 | few | TRBV2 | CASTRDRGRETQYF | TGTGCCAGCACCCGGGACAGGGGGCGAGAGACCCAGTACTTC
TRBD1 | TRBJ1-1 | - | TRBV7-9 | CASSRQGGDTEAFF | TGTGCCAGCAGTAGACAGGGCGGGGACACTGAAGCTTTCTTT
- | TRBJ1-1 | few | TRBV7-9 | CASSFVRGMNTEAFF | TGTGCCAGCAGCTTCGTAAGGGGAATGAACACTGAAGCTTTCTTT
TRBD2 | TRBJ2-4 | few | TRBV5-4 | CASSTGTSKAKNIQYF | TGTGCCAGCAGCACCGGGACTAGCAAAGCCAAAAACATTCAGTACTTC
TRBD2 | TRBJ2-7 | - | TRBV30 | CAWIRPDRRGGRQYF | TGTGCCTGGATACGTCCAGACCGCCGCGGGGGAAGGCAGTACTTC
- | TRBJ1-1 | - | TRBV10-3 | CAIGMTAGGTEAFF | TGTGCCATCGGTATGACAGCCGGGGGCACTGAAGCTTTCTTT
- | TRBJ2-5 | - | TRBV4-2 | CASSGESGETQYF | TGTGCCAGCAGCGGGGAGTCTGGGGAGACCCAGTACTTC
- | TRBJ1-1 | - | TRBV4-1 | CASSQVWLLHTEAFF | TGCGCCAGCAGCCAAGTATGGTTACTGCACACTGAAGCTTTCTTT